The T cell receptor beta chain described here comes from a study of shared clonotypes between healthy human individuals. The CDR3 totals 17 residues, both ends included. Germline assignment: CDR1 MDHEN and CDR2 SYDVKM. Concerning this clone itself: It is unclear where the CDR3 begins or ends on the DNA, so no DNA is shown, and the CDR3 is as TCRdb lists it.

Measured with immunoSEQ multiplex PCR; TCRdb has only the in-frame clones, and not every one. The table lists under 2.5 million clones, roughly 90% of them singletons. A CD45RA-negative memory subset and a CD45RA+ naive subset were separated from the CD4+ cells. Sequencing used naive CD4+ T cells from PBMCs. Subset denoted: CD45RA+ positively selected. The rearrangement links TRBV28 to TRBJ1-2. The sequence was obtained from a man aged 18 to 30 in good health. Some clones in this sample may be carry-over from other donors' samples. This CDR3 is CASSSSTVPGGNYGYTF.